A selection of T cell receptor beta chains follows, all from one sample in a study of beta chain features in type 1 diabetes. Sequenced by immunoSEQ multiplex PCR; TCRdb stores in-frame clones only, minus some. The table has more than 300,000 clones, around 16% seen once; the top ten hold under 0.02%. The sequencing input was naive CD4+ T cells from blood. The receptors originated from a woman between 18 and 29 years old in good health. CDR3s include the opening cysteine and the closing phenylalanine or tryptophan. The D gene is left open where the match is weak. Expanded clones are given a class, and other clones once, few, many or no size at all.

j_call v_call d_call clone_size cdr3_aa cdr3_nt
TRBJ2-7 TRBV18 - few CASQTDSYEQYF TGTGCCAGCCAGACAGATTCCTACGAGCAGTACTTC
TRBJ2-3 TRBV7-3 TRBD2 few CASRATLAGGGDTQYF TGTGCCAGCAGGGCCACGCTAGCGGGAGGTGGTGATACGCAGTATTTT
TRBJ2-1 TRBV7-2 TRBD2 - CASRPPTSGTYNEQFF TGTGCCAGCAGGCCACCTACTAGCGGGACCTACAATGAGCAGTTCTTC
TRBJ2-7 TRBV5-1 TRBD1 - CASSREGRGQGDEQYF TGCGCCAGCAGCCGAGAGGGTCGGGGACAGGGCGACGAGCAGTACTTC
TRBJ1-1 TRBV7-9 TRBD1 - CASSVTGGSRTEAFF TGTGCCAGCAGCGTTACAGGGGGCTCTCGCACTGAAGCTTTCTTT
TRBJ2-1 TRBV5-1 TRBD2 - CASSLGLAPNEQFF TGCGCCAGCAGCTTGGGACTAGCGCCCAATGAGCAGTTCTTC
TRBJ1-1 TRBV28 - - CASRAPANPGNTEAFF TGTGCCAGCAGGGCCCCAGCCAATCCAGGGAACACTGAAGCTTTCTTT
TRBJ1-2 TRBV18 - few CASSPNPGQASNYGYTF TGTGCCAGCTCACCCAACCCTGGGCAGGCCTCTAACTATGGCTACACCTTC
TRBJ2-1 TRBV7-8 TRBD2 few CASSLMTSGSNNEQFF TGTGCCAGCAGCTTAATGACTAGCGGGTCGAACAATGAGCAGTTCTTC
TRBJ1-5 TRBV28 - few CASSYRDSNQPQHF TGTGCCAGCAGTTACAGGGATAGCAATCAGCCCCAGCATTTT
TRBJ2-5 TRBV7-9 TRBD2 few CASSLGAGQETQYF TGTGCCAGCAGCTTGGGAGCGGGACAAGAGACCCAGTACTTC
TRBJ2-2 TRBV2 - few CASNLGGPGYTGELFF TGTGCCAGCAACCTCGGCGGGCCGGGGTACACCGGGGAGCTGTTTTTT
TRBJ2-2 TRBV15 - - CATSRDRNTGELFF TGTGCCACCAGCAGGGACAGAAACACCGGGGAGCTGTTTTTT
TRBJ2-1 TRBV18 TRBD2 - CASSPQLAEIYNEQFF TGTGCCAGCTCACCGCAACTAGCGGAGATTTACAATGAGCAGTTCTTC
TRBJ2-2 TRBV7-3 - - CASSLTNTGELFF TGTGCCAGCAGCTTAACCAATACCGGGGAGCTGTTTTTT
TRBJ2-1 TRBV5-1 - few CASSLGRDEQFF TGCGCCAGCAGCTTGGGGAGGGATGAGCAGTTCTTC
TRBJ2-3 TRBV5-1 - - CASSLTSLGLETDTQYF TGCGCCAGCAGCTTGACTTCGCTAGGCCTAGAGACAGATACGCAGTATTTT
TRBJ2-7 TRBV5-1 - few CASTTDWSYEQYF TGCGCCAGCACGACAGACTGGTCCTACGAGCAGTACTTC
TRBJ2-7 TRBV7-9 TRBD2 few CASSLGLAGIDEQYF TGTGCCAGCAGCTTAGGACTAGCGGGAATCGACGAGCAGTACTTC
TRBJ2-2 TRBV7-8 TRBD2 few CASSSREGPGELFF TGTGCCAGCAGCTCGCGGGAGGGGCCCGGGGAGCTGTTTTTT
TRBJ2-6 TRBV9 TRBD2 - CASSIYREAGANVLTF TGTGCCAGCAGCATATACCGGGAGGCTGGGGCCAACGTCCTGACTTTC
TRBJ1-3 TRBV30 - - CAWSSVAGSTIYF TGTGCCTGGAGTTCCGTCGCGGGAAGCACCATATATTTT
TRBJ2-3 TRBV6-5 TRBD2 - CASSSSAGRTDTQYF TGTGCCAGCAGTTCGTCAGCGGGAAGGACAGATACGCAGTATTTT
TRBJ1-1 TRBV20-1 - - CSARGRQVAFF TGCAGTGCTAGAGGTCGGCAGGTAGCTTTCTTT
TRBJ2-4 TRBV10-2 TRBD1 few CASGDSWDRERRNF TGCGCCAGCGGGGATTCATGGGACAGGGAACGTAGGAACTTC